The sequence of this T cell receptor (beta chain) was determined in a study of blood T cell repertoires in COVID-19. Libraries were prepared by immunoSEQ multiplex PCR; TCRdb keeps only in-frame clonotypes and omits some of them. The sample shows 300,000 to 400,000 clones, 70% to 90% of them seen only once. This CDR3 contains 15 residues. Germline CDR1 reads LNHNV; CDR2 reads YYDKDF (reference sequence). The V and J ends lost 0 bases and 5 bases respectively, with 13 bases between them. Material: PBMCs or T cells enriched from blood (not recorded which). This receptor was obtained from a woman aged 30 to 39 with acute COVID-19. The chain has TRBV15 and TRBJ1-1; perhaps TRBD1 as D (5 bases). For the CDR3, the DNA is TGTGCCACCAGCAGAGATCCAGAGGGGAGGACTGAAGCTTTCTTT. Residues: CATSRDPEGRTEAFF.